This T cell receptor (beta chain) was observed in a study of T-cell memory formation after mild COVID-19. The study's findings and limits: In pre-infection memory, a portion of responding clones appeared, which suggested that cross-reactive memory joined.

TCRdb independently ran MiXCR on the 5' RACE reads; one entry per CDR3 protein. The sample shows roughly 560,000 distinct CDR3 sequences, about a fifth of them seen only once. About this clonotype itself: Antigen: not known.

The CDR3 consists of 14 residues. V was shortened by 3 bases and J by 5 bases, with 13 bases between the two germline ends. Germline V gene data show CDR1 as KGHSH and CDR2 as LQKENI. This sequence was found in an adult woman who had mild COVID-19 (a few samples of this study predate the infection). Cell type and time point are not known. Sample: PBMCs or a T cell subset sorted from them (not recorded which). The chain links TRBV18 to TRBJ2-5, with D unclear. CDR3 sequence reads: CASSPDPAGETQYF. DNA of the CDR3: TGTGCCAGCTCACCTGACCCGGCCGGGGAGACCCAGTACTTC.